The source of this TCR beta chain is a study of CD8 T cells in ankylosing spondylitis. Per germline, CDR1 LGHDT and CDR2 YNNKEL (reference sequence). This CDR3 is 18 amino acids long. Library preparation for TCR beta used quantitative 5'-RACE with molecular barcodes. TCRdb reanalysed the 5' RACE reads using MiXCR and keeps one entry per CDR3 protein. The sample holds 80,000 to 100,000 distinct CDR3 sequences, around 10% seen once. Notes on the study in general: The authors reported significant enrichment of disease-linked clones in matched ankylosing spondylitis synovial fluid.

Regarding this clonotype: The antigen is unknown. The junction shows a germline mismatch at one end, possibly a read error.

The TCR was taken from a male donor with ankylosing spondylitis or in good health (not recorded which). The sequenced material came from blood, either unsorted or a sorted T cell fraction (not recorded which). The chain links TRBV3-1 to TRBJ2-5; D call uncertain. DNA for the CDR3: TGTGCCTGCAGCCAAGATTTGTTCGCGAAAGGGATTGGAGAGACCCAGTACTTC. Amino acids: CACSQDLFAKGIGETQYF.